The text below deals with one TCR beta chain. As yet, its antigen is unknown. This sample was taken from a study of read filtering for tumor transcriptome and immune sequencing. Study-level information: Mean patient age was around 66 years, range about 47 to 90; around 17 male, 14 female. DNase treatment preceded whole-transcriptome library preparation. TCR-mapped reads were about 4 to 11 million with IR-seq versus 85 to 1273 with RNA-seq.

Study-wide results and caveats: The sorted CD138-negative fraction was a mixed bone marrow immune population, not purified T cells.

Molecular barcoded adaptors covering alpha/delta and beta/gamma chains were used on 400 ng RNA. One entry per CDR3 protein, called by TCRdb with MiXCR from the reads. The sample includes 45,000 to 50,000 distinct CDR3 sequences, approximately 12% seen only once; the top ten take more than 12%. Trimming pared 2 bases from V and 2 bases from J, leaving 13 bases between. This CDR3 spans 16 amino acids. Germline V gene sequence: CDR1 LNHDA, CDR2 SQIVND (reference sequence). The receptor was isolated from a donor at least 40 years old with multiple myeloma. V usage is TRBV19 and J usage is TRBJ1-5, with a weak D call TRBD1 (5 bases). The sample consisted of a population of CD138-negative cells sorted from bone marrow. CDR3 sequence: CASSIMGGAGNQPQHF. CDR3 bases: TGTGCCAGTAGTATAATGGGGGGTGCCGGCAATCAGCCCCAGCATTTT. Filled out from reference TRBV19 and TRBJ1-5, the complete variable domain reads DGGITQSPKYLFRKEGQNVTLSCEQNLNHDAMYWYRQDPGQGLRLIYYSQIVNDFQKGDIAEGYSVSREKKESFPLTVTSAQKNPTAFYLCASSIMGGAGNQPQHFGDGTRLSIL.